The present TCR beta chain was sequenced within a study of control samples from healthy donors and cancer patients. The data were produced by immunoSEQ multiplex PCR, yet TCRdb's version contains in-frame clones alone and is incomplete. This sample has approximately 150,000 clones, with around 90% found just once. The germline V gene encodes CDR1 SGHVS and CDR2 FNYEAQ. Trimming took 1 base from V and 2 from J; bases not matched to a gene: 4. CDR3 length: 16 residues. This chain joins TRBV7-6 and TRBJ2-5; 10 positions match TRBD2. The sample taken for sequencing was blood. The receptor was isolated from a man between 18 and 29 years old in good health. Here the CDR3 DNA reads TGTGCCAGCAGCTTAGTCCTAGCGGGGGCTCAAGAGACCCAGTACTTC. It codes for CASSLVLAGAQETQYF.